Below are 5 T cell receptor beta chains sequenced from a single sample in a study of T cells after yellow fever vaccination. TCRdb fed the 5' RACE reads into MiXCR, producing one record per CDR3 protein. The sample lists hundreds of thousands of distinct CDR3 sequences, roughly 13% occurring once. This specimen consisted of PBMCs, obtained on the day of the yellow fever booster vaccination. These receptors originate from a man in his thirties or forties who received the YFV17D yellow fever vaccine.

Only a few counts were recorded for this clonotype. This chain uses TRBV27 with TRBJ2-5, with 7 bases matching TRBD1. The CDR3 spans 15 residues. Germline trimming cut 5 bases from V and 5 bases from J; bases unmatched to any gene: 11. Germline loops: CDR1 MNHEY, CDR2 SMNVEV (reference sequence). In DNA form, the CDR3 reads TGTGCCAGCAGTAGGGACAGTGGGTTTCCGGAGACCCAGTACTTC. Translation gives CASSRDSGFPETQYF.

This clonotype has only a few counts. This CDR3 reads CASSASSGEQYF. The CDR3, as DNA: TGTGCCAGCAGCGCCTCGTCAGGCGAGCAGTACTTC. The chain couples TRBV9 to TRBJ2-7; D unclear. Germline V gene sequence: CDR1 SGDLS, CDR2 YYNGEE. V dropped 3 bases and J dropped 6 bases, with 10 bases sitting between them. This CDR3 region has 12 residues.

This clonotype was observed a few times. V gene TRBV20-1 combines with J gene TRBJ2-2; unclear D gene. The germline V gene has CDR1 DFQATT and CDR2 SNEGSKA (reference sequence). The CDR3 extends over 14 amino acids. Trimming removed 0 bases at V and 0 bases at J, with 5 bases between. The CDR3: CSARDTTNTGELFF. The DNA for the CDR3 is TGCAGTGCTAGAGACACAACGAACACCGGGGAGCTGTTTTTT.

This clonotype has only one observation. The chain couples TRBV20-1 to TRBJ2-2, with D perhaps TRBD2 (6 bases). The CDR3 has 17 amino acids. Germline lookup yields CDR1 DFQATT and CDR2 SNEGSKA (reference sequence). V dropped 0 bases and J dropped 0 bases, with 14 bases sitting between them. CDR3 sequence reads: CSARDLAGKANTGELFF. The CDR3 nucleotides read TGCAGTGCTAGAGATTTGGCGGGAAAGGCGAACACCGGGGAGCTGTTTTTT.

There are many counts of this clonotype. This chain uses TRBV30 with TRBJ1-2; no reliable D call. Germline CDR1 is GTSNPN and CDR2 is SVGIG (reference sequence). This CDR3 is 14 amino acids long. V was trimmed by 0 bases and J by 6 bases, leaving 14 bases between them. In DNA, the CDR3 is TGTGCCTGGAGTGTAATTTCGGAAACCCATGGCTACACCTTC. Translated, it gives CAWSVISETHGYTF.